The 8 T cell receptor beta chains listed next were all sequenced from one sample in a study of blood T cell repertoires in COVID-19. Data came from immunoSEQ multiplex PCR; TCRdb stores just in-frame clones and leaves some out. Here the sample spans 200,000 to 250,000 clones, about 85% being singletons. Sequenced sample: PBMCs or T cells enriched from blood (not recorded which). All receptors derive from a man under 40 who had recovered from COVID-19.

The genes are TRBV19 and TRBJ2-1; 7 nucleotides agree with TRBD1. The CDR3 spans 13 residues. Trimming took 9 bases from V and 4 from J; bases not matched to a gene: 6. Germline-derived CDR1 and CDR2 are LNHDA and SQIVND (reference sequence). The CDR3 DNA sequence: TGTGCCAGCCGGGACAGAGTTTACAATGAGCAGTTCTTC. Its translation: CASRDRVYNEQFF.

V and J are TRBV28 and TRBJ1-2; 7 positions agree with TRBD1. J was trimmed by 3 bases and V by 5 bases; bases with no gene match: 6. This CDR3 region has 14 residues. Germline-derived CDR1 and CDR2 are MDHEN and SYDVKM. For the CDR3, the DNA is TGTGCCAGCAGTCCGGCCGGGACAGACTATGGCTACACCTTC. The encoded protein is CASSPAGTDYGYTF.

This sequence joins TRBV6-5 and TRBJ2-1; maybe TRBD2 (6 bases). The CDR3 has 15 amino acids. CDR1 MNHEY and CDR2 SVGAGI come from the germline V gene. Between the trimmed V and J ends, which lost 6 bases and 6 bases, there was a span of 18 bases. The CDR3 DNA reads TGTGCCAGCAGGTTGGGAGGAACAGTCTCCAATGAGCAGTTCTTC. Translation: CASRLGGTVSNEQFF.

V is TRBV3-1 (or the pseudogene TRBV3-2) and J is TRBJ1-5; D is ambiguous. With 2 bases removed from V and 2 bases from J, the gap between germline ends came to 10 bases. The germline V gene encodes CDR1 LGHDT and CDR2 YNNKEL (reference sequence). This CDR3 has 15 residues. The CDR3 here is CASSQQALGNQPQHF. The DNA of the CDR3 is TGTGCCAGCAGCCAACAGGCATTGGGCAATCAGCCCCAGCATTTT.

The rearrangement uses TRBV10-3 and TRBJ1-5, with D maybe TRBD1 (5 bases). CDR1 ENHRY and CDR2 SYGVKD come from the germline V gene. This CDR3 has 15 residues. V shed 0 bases and J shed 4 bases, with 10 bases lying between them. DNA for the CDR3: TGTGCCATCAGTGAGTCGAGCGGGGGTAATCAGCCCCAGCATTTT. It encodes CAISESSGGNQPQHF.

This clone was seen only a few times. This chain links TRBV9 with TRBJ2-2; 9 bases fit TRBD1. Germline V gene data show CDR1 as SGDLS and CDR2 as YYNGEE. The length of the CDR3 is 16 residues. With V trimmed by 7 bases and J by 1 base, 8 bases remained unmatched. Here the CDR3 reads CASGSPGQGNTGELFF. The CDR3 region has the DNA TGTGCCAGCGGATCTCCGGGACAGGGGAACACCGGGGAGCTGTTTTTT.

J is TRBJ2-2 and V is TRBV9; 10 bases are shared with TRBD2. CDR1 is SGDLS and CDR2 is YYNGEE in the germline V gene. The junction had 8 bases not matched to a gene; V was cut back by 2 bases and J by 7 bases. The length of the CDR3 is 16 residues. CDR3 bases: TGTGCCAGCAGCGTTCCAGCGGGGGGGCGGTTCGGGGAGCTGTTTTTT. Amino acids: CASSVPAGGRFGELFF.

The rearrangement links TRBV3-1 (or the pseudogene TRBV3-2) to TRBJ1-3, with D possibly TRBD1 on 5 matching bases. The CDR3 runs 15 residues. Germline-derived CDR1 and CDR2 are LGHDT and YNNKEL (reference sequence). The germline V and J ends were trimmed by 3 bases and 1 base, with 10 bases remaining between them. The CDR3 here is CASSHKQGSGNTIYF. CDR3 nucleotides: TGTGCCAGCAGCCATAAGCAGGGATCTGGAAACACCATATATTTT.